This entry lists 5 T cell receptor beta chains sequenced from one sample in a study of siplizumab effects on memory and regulatory T cells. Profiled with immunoSEQ multiplex PCR; TCRdb holds only in-frame clones, not every one. The data hold 120,000 or so clones, with around nine tenths observed a single time. The specimen sequenced was CD4+ T cells sorted from blood. Source of these receptors: a human donor in good health.

The genes are TRBV23-1 and TRBJ1-3; tentative D call: TRBD1 (5 bases). TRBV23-1 is an ORF, with its function uncertain. The CDR3 is made up of 18 amino acids. Trimming shortened V by 3 bases and J by 2 bases, and 20 bases separated the two germline ends. The CDR3 is CASSHYPARGDAGNTIYF. The CDR3 coding sequence is TGCGCCAGCAGTCATTACCCCGCTCGGGGGGACGCTGGAAACACCATATATTTT.

This sequence joins TRBV5-8 and TRBJ2-1; D might be TRBD1 (6 bases). Germline-derived CDR1 and CDR2 are SGHTS and YDEGEE. CDR3 length: 12 residues. V lost 4 bases and J lost 14, with 16 bases in between. CDR3: CASSHGRGREFF. In nucleotides, the CDR3 is TGTGCCAGCAGCCACGGCAGGGGCCGAGAGTTCTTC.

This chain joins TRBV6-5 and TRBJ2-3, with D possibly TRBD2 on 6 matching bases. CDR1 is MNHEY, CDR2 SVGAGI, per germline. Between the trimmed V and J ends, which lost 6 bases and 6 bases, there was a span of 13 bases. The CDR3 covers 13 residues. CDR3 DNA: TGTGCCAGCAGCCTGAGGGCGGGGGATACGCAGTATTTT. The encoded protein is CASSLRAGDTQYF.

This clone has only one observation. The chain couples TRBV7-8 to TRBJ2-3, with TRBD2 as a possible D gene (6 bases). V lost 6 bases and J 4 bases, leaving 20 bases between the germline ends. The CDR3 is made up of 16 amino acids. From germline, CDR1 is SGHVS and CDR2 FQNEAQ. CDR3 in amino acids: CASRGQPGLKADTQYF. The CDR3 DNA reads as TGTGCCAGCAGAGGCCAACCGGGACTTAAAGCAGATACGCAGTATTTT.

V is TRBV7-3 and J is TRBJ1-5; D is unresolved. Germline CDR1 SGHTA, CDR2 FQGTGA. Trimming pared 10 bases from V and 0 bases from J, leaving 22 bases between. The CDR3 totals 17 residues. The CDR3 sequence: CATKVEKMVYSNQPQHF. The CDR3 nucleotides read TGTGCCACTAAGGTCGAAAAAATGGTATATAGCAATCAGCCCCAGCATTTT. Complete variable domain (other parts from reference TRBV7-3 and TRBJ1-5): GAGVSQTPSNKVTEKGKYVELRCDPISGHTALYWYRQSLGQGPEFLIYFQGTGAADDSGLPNDRFFAVRPEGSVSTLKIQRTERGDSAVYLCATKVEKMVYSNQPQHFGDGTRLSIL.